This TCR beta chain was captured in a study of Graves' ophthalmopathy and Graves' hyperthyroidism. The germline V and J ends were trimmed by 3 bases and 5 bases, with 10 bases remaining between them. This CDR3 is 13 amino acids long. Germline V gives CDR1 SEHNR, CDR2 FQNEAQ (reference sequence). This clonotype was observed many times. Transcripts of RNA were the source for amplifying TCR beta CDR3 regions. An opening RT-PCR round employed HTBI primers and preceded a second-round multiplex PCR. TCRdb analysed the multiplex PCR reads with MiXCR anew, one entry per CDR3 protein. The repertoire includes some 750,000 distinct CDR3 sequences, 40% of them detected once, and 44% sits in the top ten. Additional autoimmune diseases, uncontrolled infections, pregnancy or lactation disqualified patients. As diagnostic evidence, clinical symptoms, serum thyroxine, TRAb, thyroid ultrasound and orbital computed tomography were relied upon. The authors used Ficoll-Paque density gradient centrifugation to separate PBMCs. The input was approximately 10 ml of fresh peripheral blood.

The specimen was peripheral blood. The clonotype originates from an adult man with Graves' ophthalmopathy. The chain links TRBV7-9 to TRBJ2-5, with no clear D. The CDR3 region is CASSFARSETQYF. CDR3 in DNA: TGTGCCAGCAGCTTCGCGCGGAGCGAGACCCAGTACTTC.